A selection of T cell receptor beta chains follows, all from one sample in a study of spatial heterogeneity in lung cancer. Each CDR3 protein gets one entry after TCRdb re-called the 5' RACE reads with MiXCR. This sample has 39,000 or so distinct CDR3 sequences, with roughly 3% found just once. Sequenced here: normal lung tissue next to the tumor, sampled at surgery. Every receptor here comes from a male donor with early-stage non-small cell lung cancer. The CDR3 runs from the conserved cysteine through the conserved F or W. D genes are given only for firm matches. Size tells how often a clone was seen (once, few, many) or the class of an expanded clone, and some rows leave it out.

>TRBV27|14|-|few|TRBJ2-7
CASGFTGWSYEQYF
TGTGCCAGCGGTTTCACAGGGTGGTCCTACGAGCAGTACTTC
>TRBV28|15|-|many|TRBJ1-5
CASSFSGRSNQPQHF
TGTGCCAGCAGTTTCTCGGGACGGAGTAATCAGCCCCAGCATTTT
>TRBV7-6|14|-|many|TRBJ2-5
CASSLVRGPETQYF
TGTGCCAGCAGCTTAGTACGGGGGCCGGAGACCCAGTACTTC
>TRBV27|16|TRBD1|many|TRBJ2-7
CASSLRGDRVRYEQYF
TGTGCCAGCAGTTTAAGGGGAGACAGGGTGAGGTACGAGCAGTACTTC
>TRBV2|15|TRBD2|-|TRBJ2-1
CASSSGTSGYNEQFF
TGTGCCAGCAGTTCCGGGACTAGCGGTTACAATGAGCAGTTCTTC
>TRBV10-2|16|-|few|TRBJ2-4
CASSEFGLLAKNIQYF
TGCGCCAGCAGTGAATTCGGACTGTTAGCCAAAAACATTCAGTACTTC
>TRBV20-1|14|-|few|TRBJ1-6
CSAREGSRGGPLHF
TGCAGTGCTAGAGAAGGGTCGCGAGGTGGACCCCTCCACTTT
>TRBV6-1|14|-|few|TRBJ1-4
CASSQTATNEKLFF
TGTGCCAGTTCACAGACTGCAACTAATGAAAAACTGTTTTTT
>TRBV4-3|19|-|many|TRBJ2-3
CASSQDSGRGRLSTDTQYF
TGCGCCAGCAGCCAAGATTCGGGCCGGGGCAGACTCAGCACAGATACGCAGTATTTT
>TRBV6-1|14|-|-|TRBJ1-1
CASLEEGKGTEAFF
TGTGCCAGCCTTGAGGAAGGGAAAGGGACTGAAGCTTTCTTT
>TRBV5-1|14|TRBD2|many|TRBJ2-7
CASSFGGWTYEQYF
TGCGCCAGCAGCTTCGGGGGGTGGACCTACGAGCAGTACTTC
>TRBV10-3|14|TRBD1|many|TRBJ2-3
CAIRPGTGTDTQYF
TGTGCCATCAGGCCCGGGACAGGCACAGATACGCAGTATTTT
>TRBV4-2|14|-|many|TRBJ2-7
CASSQYRSPYEQYF
TGTGCCAGCAGCCAATACCGCAGCCCCTACGAGCAGTACTTC
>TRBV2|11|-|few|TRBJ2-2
CASSPFGELFF
TGTGCCAGCAGCCCGTTTGGGGAGCTGTTTTTT
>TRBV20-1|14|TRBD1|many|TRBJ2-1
CSARTGTGGHEQFF
TGCAGTGCTAGAACCGGGACAGGGGGCCATGAGCAGTTCTTC
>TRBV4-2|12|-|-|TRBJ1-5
CASSQKGQPQHF
TGTGCCAGCAGCCAAAAGGGTCAGCCCCAGCATTTT
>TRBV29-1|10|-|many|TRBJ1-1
CSVGGDEAFF
TGCAGCGTTGGCGGTGATGAAGCTTTCTTT
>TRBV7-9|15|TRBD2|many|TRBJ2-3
CASSLGTSAADTQYF
TGTGCCAGCAGCTTGGGGACTAGCGCGGCAGATACGCAGTATTTT
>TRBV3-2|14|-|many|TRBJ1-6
CASSRTDSHSPLHF
TGTGCCAGCAGCCGCACGGACAGTCATTCACCCCTCCACTTT
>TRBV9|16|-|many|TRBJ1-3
CASSVGPGGGGNTIYF
TGTGCCAGCAGCGTAGGGCCCGGGGGCGGTGGAAACACCATATATTTT
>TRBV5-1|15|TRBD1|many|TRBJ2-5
CASRSSGQGRETQYF
TGCGCCAGCAGAAGCTCCGGACAGGGAAGGGAGACCCAGTACTTC
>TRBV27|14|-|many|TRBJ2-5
CASSLGLNPETQYF
TGTGCCAGCAGTTTAGGGCTAAACCCAGAGACCCAGTACTTC
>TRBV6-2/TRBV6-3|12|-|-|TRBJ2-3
CASNPAGNTQYF
TGTGCCAGCAACCCAGCAGGGAATACGCAGTATTTT
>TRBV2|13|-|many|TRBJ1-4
CASSSGPEEKLFF
TGTGCCAGCAGTAGCGGCCCTGAGGAAAAACTGTTTTTT
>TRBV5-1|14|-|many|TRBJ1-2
CASSLAAGSYGYTF
TGCGCCAGCAGCTTGGCTGCAGGATCCTATGGCTACACCTTC
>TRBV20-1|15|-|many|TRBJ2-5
CSASGTVTNQETQYF
TGCAGTGCCAGCGGGACAGTTACGAACCAAGAGACCCAGTACTTC
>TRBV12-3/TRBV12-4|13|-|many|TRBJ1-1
CASRAVWAVEAFF
TGTGCCAGCCGTGCCGTCTGGGCAGTTGAAGCTTTCTTT
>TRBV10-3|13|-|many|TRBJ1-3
CAISESPGNTIYF
TGTGCCATCAGTGAGTCTCCTGGAAACACCATATATTTT
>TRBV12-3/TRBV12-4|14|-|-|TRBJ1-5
CASTSSYSNQPQHF
TGTGCCAGCACCTCCTCCTATAGCAATCAGCCCCAGCATTTT
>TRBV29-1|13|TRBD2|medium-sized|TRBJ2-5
CSVAPSGGETQYF
TGCAGCGTTGCCCCTAGCGGGGGAGAGACCCAGTACTTC
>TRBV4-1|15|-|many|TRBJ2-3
CASSQVEGAQDTQYF
TGCGCCAGCAGCCAAGTTGAAGGGGCTCAAGATACGCAGTATTTT